This T cell receptor beta chain emerged from a study of T cells after yellow fever vaccination. Study summary: SMART-Seq v4 Ultra Low Input served to prepare low-cell-number fractions. Study findings and constraints: A large majority of primary-vaccination clones showed up again after the booster (about 96% CD4, almost 90% CD8).

TCRdb redid the calling of the 5' RACE reads with MiXCR, one entry per CDR3 protein. Here the sample spans some 110,000 distinct CDR3 sequences, more than 7.5% being singletons. Per the germline V gene, CDR1 is KGHDR and CDR2 is SFDVKD. The V gene end was trimmed by 4 bases and the J gene end by 0 bases; junction bases not matched to a gene: 8. There are 18 residues in the CDR3. There are many counts of this clonotype. What it binds is unknown. This sequence joins TRBV24-1 and TRBJ2-3; 11 bases match TRBD1. The source material was CD8+ T cells sorted from PBMCs, sampled 45 days after the yellow fever booster vaccination. The source is a man aged 25 to 40 who received the YFV17D yellow fever vaccine. The CDR3 reads CATSDQSGTGGSTDTQYF. The CDR3 DNA reads as TGTGCCACCAGTGACCAGTCCGGGACAGGGGGGAGCACAGATACGCAGTATTTT.